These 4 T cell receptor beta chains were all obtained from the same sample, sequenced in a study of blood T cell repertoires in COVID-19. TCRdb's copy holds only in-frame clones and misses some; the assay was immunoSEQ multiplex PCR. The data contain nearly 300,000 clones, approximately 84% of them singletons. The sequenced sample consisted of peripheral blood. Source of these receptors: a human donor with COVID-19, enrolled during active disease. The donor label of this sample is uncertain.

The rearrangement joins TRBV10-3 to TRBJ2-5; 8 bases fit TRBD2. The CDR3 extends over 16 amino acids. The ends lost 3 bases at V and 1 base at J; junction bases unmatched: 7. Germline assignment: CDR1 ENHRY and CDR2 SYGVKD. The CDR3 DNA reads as TGTGCCATCAGTGACTCAGCGGGAGACAGCCAAGAGACCCAGTACTTC. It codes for CAISDSAGDSQETQYF.

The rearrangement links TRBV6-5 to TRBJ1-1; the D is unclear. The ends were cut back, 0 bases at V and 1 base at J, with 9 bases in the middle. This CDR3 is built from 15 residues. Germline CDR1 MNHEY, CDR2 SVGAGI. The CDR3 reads CASSYSAGKNTEAFF. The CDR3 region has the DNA TGTGCCAGCAGTTACTCGGCGGGCAAGAACACTGAAGCTTTCTTT.

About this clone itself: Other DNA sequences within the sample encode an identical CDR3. The CDR3 spells CASSSGQGANTGELFF. The CDR3 DNA reads TGCGCCAGCAGCTCCGGACAGGGGGCGAACACCGGGGAGCTGTTTTTT. The chain joins TRBV5-1 to TRBJ2-2; TRBD1 aligns across 10 bases. The length of the CDR3 is 16 residues. CDR1 is SGHRS, CDR2 YFSETQ, per germline. The V and J ends lost 3 bases and 0 bases, in that order; junction bases with no gene match: 2. Full variable domain (outside the CDR3, taken from reference TRBV5-1 and TRBJ2-2): KAGVTQTPRYLIKTRGQQVTLSCSPISGHRSVSWYQQTPGQGLQFLFEYFSETQRNKGNFPGRFSGRQFSNSRSEMNVSTLELGDSALYLCASSSGQGANTGELFFGEGSRLTVL.

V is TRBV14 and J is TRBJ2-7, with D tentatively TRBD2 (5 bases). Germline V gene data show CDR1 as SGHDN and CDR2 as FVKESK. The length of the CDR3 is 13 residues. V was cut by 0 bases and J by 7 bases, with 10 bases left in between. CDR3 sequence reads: CASSQDLGGEQYF. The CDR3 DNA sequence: TGTGCCAGCAGCCAAGATCTAGGCGGGGAGCAGTACTTC.